This passage covers 12 T cell receptor beta chains from one sample sequenced in a study of T cell responses to AZD1222 COVID-19 vaccine. This table comes from immunoSEQ multiplex PCR, and its TCRdb copy is limited to in-frame clones, with some not included. The sample records roughly 33,000 clones, around three quarters being singletons. The specimen comprised peripheral blood, sampled 28 days after the second AZD1222 dose. These receptors came from an adult who received the AZD1222 COVID-19 vaccine.

This clone was recorded a few times. The chain recombines TRBV18 with TRBJ1-6, with D unresolved. The V and J ends lost 6 bases and 7 bases respectively, with 16 bases between them. Per the germline V gene, CDR1 is KGHSH and CDR2 is LQKENI. The CDR3 sequence is 15 residues long. In DNA, the CDR3 is TGTGCCAGCTCGCTGAACGGGAATTCGAATTCACCCCTCCACTTT. Residues: CASSLNGNSNSPLHF.

By its share, this clone is medium-sized. This chain connects TRBV5-1 to TRBJ2-1; unclear D gene. The V end lost 2 bases, the J end lost 4 bases, and 7 bases lay between the germline ends. This CDR3 has 13 amino acids. CDR1 and CDR2 from the germline V gene are SGHRS and YFSETQ. The CDR3 DNA reads TGCGCCAGCAGCTTTACGCCGTACAATGAGCAGTTCTTC. This encodes CASSFTPYNEQFF. Combining the CDR3 with reference TRBV5-1 and TRBJ2-1 gives the whole variable domain KAGVTQTPRYLIKTRGQQVTLSCSPISGHRSVSWYQQTPGQGLQFLFEYFSETQRNKGNFPGRFSGRQFSNSRSEMNVSTLELGDSALYLCASSFTPYNEQFFGPGTRLTVL.

V and J are TRBV6-1 and TRBJ1-4; tentatively, D is TRBD1 (5 bases). The CDR3 consists of 15 residues. CDR1 is MNHNS and CDR2 is SASEGT in the germline V gene. The V end lost 3 bases, the J end lost 7 bases, and 15 bases lay between the germline ends. In nucleotides, the CDR3 is TGTGCCAGCAGTGACCTGGGGCCAGGGACTGAAAAACTGTTTTTT. Translation gives CASSDLGPGTEKLFF.

V is TRBV19 and J is TRBJ2-3, with D possibly being TRBD1 (6 bases). This CDR3 spans 16 amino acids. Germline V gene lookup returns CDR1 LNHDA and CDR2 SQIVND (reference sequence). V was cut by 2 bases and J by 5 bases, with 17 bases left in between. The CDR3: CASSIPGALGGDTQYF. The CDR3 nucleotides are TGTGCCAGTAGTATACCAGGGGCTTTAGGTGGAGATACGCAGTATTTT. Filled out from reference TRBV19 and TRBJ2-3, the complete variable domain reads DGGITQSPKYLFRKEGQNVTLSCEQNLNHDAMYWYRQDPGQGLRLIYYSQIVNDFQKGDIAEGYSVSREKKESFPLTVTSAQKNPTAFYLCASSIPGALGGDTQYFGPGTRLTVL.

The chain links TRBV6-5 to TRBJ2-5; the match to TRBD2 covers 10 bases. Germline CDR1 reads MNHEY; CDR2 reads SVGAGI. CDR3 length: 14 residues. V lost 6 bases, J lost 4 bases, and 5 bases stayed unmatched. The CDR3 here is CASRQGLAPETQYF. CDR3 DNA sequence: TGTGCCAGCAGGCAGGGACTAGCGCCAGAGACCCAGTACTTC.

This clone was observed a handful of times. This rearrangement joins TRBV24-1 to TRBJ2-3; D is undetermined. The CDR3 runs to 13 residues. V lost 7 bases and J lost 1, with 8 bases in between. The germline V gene has CDR1 KGHDR and CDR2 SFDVKD. The DNA of the CDR3 is TGTGCCACCAGCCGGGCCGGCACAGATACGCAGTATTTT. Encoded protein: CATSRAGTDTQYF.

The chain links TRBV6-5 to TRBJ1-5, with 8 bases identical to TRBD1. The germline gives CDR1 MNHEY, CDR2 SVGAGI. V gave up 5 bases and J gave up 4 bases; unmatched junction bases: 4. The CDR3 is 14 residues long. The CDR3 sequence is CASSPNRGNQPQHF. The CDR3 nucleotides read TGTGCCAGCAGTCCAAACAGGGGGAATCAGCCCCAGCATTTT.

This clone appeared a few times. The chain combines TRBV7-2 with TRBJ2-5; D ambiguous. V lost 4 bases and J 5 bases, leaving 14 bases between the germline ends. Germline CDR1 and CDR2: SGHTA and FQGNSA. The CDR3 spans 14 residues. CDR3 in amino acids: CASSSQLSGETQYF. The CDR3 DNA reads as TGTGCCAGCAGCTCACAGTTATCCGGGGAGACCCAGTACTTC.

The chain combines TRBV5-8 with TRBJ2-1, with 11 bases aligning to TRBD2. The CDR3 contains 17 residues. Per the germline V gene, CDR1 is SGHTS and CDR2 is YDEGEE. The V gene end was trimmed by 4 bases and the J gene end by 1 base; junction bases not matched to a gene: 7. The DNA of the CDR3 is TGTGCCAGCAGCCAAACTGGGACTAGCGGATCCTACAATGAGCAGTTCTTC. This gives the protein CASSQTGTSGSYNEQFF. Looking up the rest from reference TRBV5-8 and TRBJ2-1 gives the full variable domain: EAGVTQSPTHLIKTRGQQATLRCSPISGHTSVYWYQQALGLGLQFLLWYDEGEERNRGNFPPRFSGRQFPNYSSELNVNALELEDSALYLCASSQTGTSGSYNEQFFGPGTRLTVL.

The chain couples TRBV9 to TRBJ1-1; no reliable D call. Germline assignment: CDR1 SGDLS and CDR2 YYNGEE. Trimming removed 3 bases at V and 5 bases at J, with 14 bases between. CDR3 length: 14 amino acids. The CDR3 protein is CASSGDGVGTEAFF. CDR3 coding DNA: TGTGCCAGCAGCGGAGACGGAGTAGGGACTGAAGCTTTCTTT. Looking up the rest from reference TRBV9 and TRBJ1-1 gives the full variable domain: DSGVTQTPKHLITATGQRVTLRCSPRSGDLSVYWYQQSLDQGLQFLIQYYNGEERAKGNILERFSAQQFPDLHSELNLSSLELGDSALYFCASSGDGVGTEAFFGQGTRLTVV.

The chain recombines TRBV6-5 with TRBJ1-5; 9 nucleotides line up with TRBD1. The CDR3 covers 14 residues. Germline V lookup: CDR1 MNHEY, CDR2 SVGAGI. V trimming: 0 bases; J trimming: 16 bases; junction bases outside the gene matches: 10. CDR3 amino acids: CASSYSTFGTGHHF. The CDR3 DNA reads TGTGCCAGCAGTTACTCGACTTTCGGGACAGGGCATCATTTT.

The CDR3 coding sequence is TGTGCCAGCTCCTCAAGTAGGGGAGCTGGAAACACCATATATTTT. Translation gives CASSSSRGAGNTIYF. This chain joins TRBV6-5 and TRBJ1-3; D is perhaps TRBD1 (5 bases). Trimming took 8 bases from V and 2 from J, leaving 16 bases between them. The CDR3 has 15 amino acids. Germline V gives CDR1 MNHEY, CDR2 SVGAGI.